One and the same sample provided the 25 T cell receptor beta chains below, sequenced in a study of T cell responses to AZD1222 COVID-19 vaccine. Produced via immunoSEQ multiplex PCR; TCRdb's table is partial and in-frame only. This table has 150,000 or so clones, 90% to 95% appearing once. The sequences come from peripheral blood, collected on day 0 of AZD1222 vaccination. These receptors were obtained from an adult in good health.

The chain joins TRBV7-2 to TRBJ2-7; D may be TRBD2 (6 bases). Germline CDR1 is SGHTA and CDR2 is FQGNSA. This CDR3 comprises 14 residues. The V end was cut by 6 bases, the J end by 4 bases, with 16 bases between. This CDR3 is CASSPRDGLYEQYF. DNA for the CDR3: TGTGCCAGCAGTCCACGGGACGGACTATACGAGCAGTACTTC. Looking up the rest from reference TRBV7-2 and TRBJ2-7 gives the full variable domain: GAGVSQSPSNKVTEKGKDVELRCDPISGHTALYWYRQSLGQGLEFLIYFQGNSAPDKSGLPSDRFSAERTGGSVSTLTIQRTQQEDSAVYLCASSPRDGLYEQYFGPGTRLTVT.

This chain links TRBV2 with TRBJ2-3; D possibly corresponds to TRBD2 (6 bases). The V gene lost 7 bases and the J gene lost 4 bases, with 18 bases spanning the gap. Per germline, CDR1 SNHLY and CDR2 FYNNEI. CDR3 length equals 15 residues. This CDR3 is CASTRGGVLADTQYF. DNA for the CDR3: TGTGCCAGCACCCGAGGCGGGGTCCTAGCAGATACGCAGTATTTT.

J is TRBJ2-1 and V is TRBV27, with 13 positions matching TRBD2. After removal of 6 bases from V and 2 bases from J, the junction contained 7 bases not matched to a gene. Germline values: CDR1 MNHEY, CDR2 SMNVEV (reference sequence). There are 17 residues in the CDR3. CDR3 sequence (DNA): TGTGCCAGCAGCCCTACTAGCGGGAGGGCCCCCTACAATGAGCAGTTCTTC. It encodes CASSPTSGRAPYNEQFF.

The rearrangement joins TRBV19 to TRBJ2-7; D is uncertain. V was clipped by 1 base and J by 4 bases, with 11 bases between them. Germline lookup yields CDR1 LNHDA and CDR2 SQIVND (reference sequence). The CDR3 has 14 amino acids. CDR3 coding DNA: TGTGCCAGTAGTATAGGGCTGGACCAATACGAGCAGTACTTC. Translated, it gives CASSIGLDQYEQYF. The full variable domain, its missing parts supplied by reference TRBV19 and TRBJ2-7, is DGGITQSPKYLFRKEGQNVTLSCEQNLNHDAMYWYRQDPGQGLRLIYYSQIVNDFQKGDIAEGYSVSREKKESFPLTVTSAQKNPTAFYLCASSIGLDQYEQYFGPGTRLTVT.

This clone was detected only once. The chain couples TRBV5-4 to TRBJ2-5, with TRBD1 matching 12 bases. The J segment lost 5 bases and the V segment lost 0 bases, leaving 2 bases of the junction unmatched. The CDR3 consists of 15 residues. From germline, CDR1 is SGHNT and CDR2 YYREEE (reference sequence). CDR3 DNA: TGTGCCAGCAGCTTGGGGGACAGGGGGCAGGAGACCCAGTACTTC. It encodes CASSLGDRGQETQYF.

The chain combines TRBV6-5 with TRBJ2-7, with TRBD2 identical over 12 bases. Germline CDR1 and CDR2: MNHEY and SVGAGI. The CDR3 totals 16 residues. Germline trimming cut 2 bases from V and 7 bases from J; bases unmatched to any gene: 9. The CDR3 nucleotides are TGTGCCAGCAGTTACCTAGGGACTAGCGGGTATAAAGAGCAGTACTTC. Translating it yields CASSYLGTSGYKEQYF.

This clone showed up just a few times. This chain joins TRBV7-7 and TRBJ2-2, with 9 bases matching TRBD2. The germline V gene has CDR1 SSHAT and CDR2 FNYEAQ (reference sequence). The CDR3 runs to 15 residues. Unmatched junction bases numbered 6, after V lost 3 bases and J lost 7 bases. The CDR3, as DNA: TGTGCCAGCAGCTTTCAGACTAGCGGAGGCGGGGAGCTGTTTTTT. It is translated as CASSFQTSGGGELFF.

V and J are TRBV30 and TRBJ1-2; TRBD1 matches 11 bases. V lost 3 bases to trimming and J lost 8 bases; unmatched junction nucleotides: 5. This CDR3 comprises 13 residues. Germline CDR1 reads GTSNPN; CDR2 reads SVGIG (reference sequence). The CDR3 sequence is CAWSADRGQGYTF. Written as DNA, the CDR3 is TGTGCCTGGAGCGCGGACAGGGGGCAAGGCTACACCTTC.

The genes are TRBV27 and TRBJ2-1; D is perhaps TRBD2 (6 bases). Looked up from germline, CDR1 is MNHEY and CDR2 is SMNVEV (reference sequence). Trimming removed 2 bases from V and 7 bases from J, with 12 bases in between. The CDR3 sequence is 14 residues long. The chain's CDR3 is CASSLRGGSNEQFF. Here the CDR3 DNA reads TGTGCCAGCAGTTTACGTGGGGGGAGTAATGAGCAGTTCTTC.

The rearrangement joins TRBV27 to TRBJ1-5, with TRBD1 identical over 8 bases. The J segment lost 2 bases and the V segment lost 6 bases, leaving 0 bases of the junction unmatched. The germline V gene encodes CDR1 MNHEY and CDR2 SMNVEV (reference sequence). The CDR3 loop spans 13 amino acids. The CDR3 sequence: CASSRGRNQPQHF. CDR3 DNA: TGTGCCAGCAGCAGGGGGCGCAATCAGCCCCAGCATTTT.

This clone was counted only a few times. V is TRBV3-1 (or the pseudogene TRBV3-2) and J is TRBJ2-5; TRBD1 matches 7 bases. The CDR3 is made up of 15 amino acids. Germline values: CDR1 LGHDT, CDR2 YNNKEL (reference sequence). Trimming at V came to 4 bases and at J to 5 bases, leaving 10 bases not matched to a gene. The CDR3 here is CASSPTNRGYETQYF. The CDR3 DNA reads TGTGCCAGCAGCCCAACTAACAGGGGATATGAGACCCAGTACTTC.

CDR3 sequence (DNA): TGTGCCAGCAGTTACCTGACAGGGGGACCTGGAGGCTACACCTTC. This translates into CASSYLTGGPGGYTF. The V gene is TRBV6-6, the J gene TRBJ1-2, with TRBD1 matching 9 bases. Trimming took 2 bases from V and 8 from J; bases not matched to a gene: 9. The CDR3 length is 15 residues. Per the germline V gene, CDR1 is MNHNY and CDR2 is SVGAGI (reference sequence).

The V and J genes are TRBV27 and TRBJ2-3; possible D gene TRBD1, 5 bases. Germline V gene data show CDR1 as MNHEY and CDR2 as SMNVEV (reference sequence). CDR3 length: 12 amino acids. Trimming removed 6 bases at V and 5 bases at J, with 9 bases between. The CDR3 loop is CASRSTGDTQYF. The DNA of the CDR3 is TGTGCCAGCAGGAGTACAGGAGATACGCAGTATTTT.

The gene calls are TRBV28 and TRBJ1-5, with 8 bases fitting TRBD1. The CDR3 runs 17 residues. Germline values: CDR1 MDHEN, CDR2 SYDVKM. J gave up 0 bases and V 7 bases, and 11 bases lay outside the gene matches. The chain's CDR3 is CASTGDRSPYSNQPQHF. For the CDR3, the DNA is TGTGCCAGCACCGGGGACAGGTCCCCCTATAGCAATCAGCCCCAGCATTTT. The whole variable domain, remainder taken from reference TRBV28 and TRBJ1-5, is DVKVTQSSRYLVKRTGEKVFLECVQDMDHENMFWYRQDPGLGLRLIYFSYDVKMKEKGDIPEGYSVSREKKERFSLILESASTNQTSMYLCASTGDRSPYSNQPQHFGDGTRLSIL.

For the CDR3, the DNA is TGTGCCAGCAGCAAAGGGAAGGTAGCCAAAAACATTCAGTACTTC. It encodes CASSKGKVAKNIQYF. The V gene is TRBV21-1, the J gene TRBJ2-4. TRBV21-1 is labeled a pseudogene. The CDR3 is 15 residues long.

CDR3 protein: CASSGRYRERNSPLHF. DNA for the CDR3: TGTGCCAGCAGCGGCAGATACAGGGAAAGGAATTCACCCCTCCACTTT. The V gene is TRBV5-6, the J gene TRBJ1-6, with a possible D match to TRBD1 (6 bases). CDR3 size: 16 residues. Trimming took off 4 bases at V and 7 bases at J, with 18 bases between the two ends. The germline CDR1 and CDR2 sequences are SGHDT and YYEEEE. Supplemented by reference TRBV5-6 and TRBJ1-6, the full variable domain reads DAGVTQSPTHLIKTRGQQVTLRCSPKSGHDTVSWYQQALGQGPQFIFQYYEEEERQRGNFPDRFSGHQFPNYSSELNVNALLLGDSALYLCASSGRYRERNSPLHFGNGTRLTVT.

This chain uses TRBV7-9 with TRBJ1-5; D is unresolved. The V end was cut by 6 bases, the J end by 6 bases, with 18 bases between. CDR1 SEHNR and CDR2 FQNEAQ come from the germline V gene (reference sequence). This CDR3 is 15 amino acids long. Written as DNA, the CDR3 is TGTGCCAGCAGTCTCGAGGAGGCGGGAGGTCAGCCCCAGCATTTT. Its translation is CASSLEEAGGQPQHF.

The chain couples TRBV28 to TRBJ2-7; 9 bases map to TRBD1. CDR1 MDHEN and CDR2 SYDVKM come from the germline V gene. With 5 bases clipped from V and 2 bases from J, the junction kept 7 bases outside the gene matches. This CDR3 region has 15 residues. DNA of the CDR3: TGTGCCAGCAGTCCCTCGGGACAGGGCGCCTACGAGCAGTACTTC. This encodes CASSPSGQGAYEQYF.

The chain combines TRBV4-3 with TRBJ2-1, with D possibly TRBD2 on 5 matching bases. V was pared by 2 bases and J by 3 bases, with 8 bases between. There are 14 residues in the CDR3. Germline-derived CDR1 and CDR2 are LGHNA and YSLEER. The CDR3 DNA is TGCGCCAGCAGCCAAACGGGAATCTACAATGAGCAGTTCTTC. It encodes CASSQTGIYNEQFF.

This clone was detected once. The chain employs TRBV7-9 and TRBJ1-2, with D unclear. V was pared by 2 bases and J by 5 bases, with 9 bases between. This CDR3 comprises 13 residues. CDR1 is SEHNR, CDR2 FQNEAQ, per germline (reference sequence). CDR3 in DNA: TGTGCCAGCAGCTTAACCGGCGGGTATGGCTACACCTTC. Its protein is CASSLTGGYGYTF.

The chain recombines TRBV7-2 with TRBJ1-5; 9 bases map to TRBD1. Trimming cost V 5 bases and J 2 bases; bases outside gene matches: 7. The CDR3 is 16 amino acids. Germline V lookup: CDR1 SGHTA, CDR2 FQGNSA. The CDR3 sequence is CASSRGTGIRNQPQHF. CDR3 sequence (DNA): TGTGCCAGCAGCCGCGGGACAGGGATCCGCAATCAGCCCCAGCATTTT. Supplemented by reference TRBV7-2 and TRBJ1-5, the full variable domain reads GAGVSQSPSNKVTEKGKDVELRCDPISGHTALYWYRQSLGQGLEFLIYFQGNSAPDKSGLPSDRFSAERTGGSVSTLTIQRTQQEDSAVYLCASSRGTGIRNQPQHFGDGTRLSIL.

The CDR3 reads CASSEFPVQNANTGELFF. The DNA for the CDR3 is TGTGCCAGCAGTGAATTCCCCGTGCAAAACGCGAACACCGGGGAGCTGTTTTTT. V usage is TRBV6-1 and J usage is TRBJ2-2; D is unclear. CDR1 and CDR2 (germline): MNHNS, SASEGT. V was clipped by 2 bases and J by 0 bases, with 16 bases between them. The CDR3 runs 18 residues.

This clone was seen a single time. The chain combines TRBV5-1 with TRBJ1-3, with D tentatively TRBD1 (6 bases). V dropped 1 base and J dropped 4 bases, with 9 bases sitting between them. The CDR3 has 14 amino acids. The germline gives CDR1 SGHRS, CDR2 YFSETQ. CDR3 sequence: CASSLKGGGNTIYF. As DNA, the CDR3 is TGCGCCAGCAGCTTGAAGGGGGGAGGAAACACCATATATTTT.

The rearrangement uses TRBV11-2 and TRBJ2-7; the match to TRBD2 covers 7 bases. The V segment lost 1 base and the J segment 3 bases; nucleotides outside the gene matches: 12. This CDR3 comprises 17 residues. Germline-derived CDR1 and CDR2 are SGHAT and FQNNGV. As DNA, the CDR3 is TGTGCCAGCAGCTTAGGTTTCAGGCGAAGGGAGGGCTACGAGCAGTACTTC. Translation gives CASSLGFRRREGYEQYF.

The sample holds one count of this clone. The V and J genes are TRBV28 and TRBJ2-5; 11 bases are shared with TRBD2. CDR1 MDHEN and CDR2 SYDVKM come from the germline V gene. The V segment lost 3 bases and the J segment 0 bases; nucleotides outside the gene matches: 6. The CDR3 has 17 residues. The CDR3 region has the DNA TGTGCCAGCAGTTTGGTAGCGGGAGGGCTTTACCAAGAGACCCAGTACTTC. This encodes CASSLVAGGLYQETQYF. Looking up the rest from reference TRBV28 and TRBJ2-5 gives the full variable domain: DVKVTQSSRYLVKRTGEKVFLECVQDMDHENMFWYRQDPGLGLRLIYFSYDVKMKEKGDIPEGYSVSREKKERFSLILESASTNQTSMYLCASSLVAGGLYQETQYFGPGTRLLVL.